This T cell receptor beta chain was profiled in a study of cytomegalovirus exposure and HLA in healthy donors. Germline loops: CDR1 SGHRS, CDR2 YFSETQ. CDR3 length equals 12 residues. V dropped 1 base and J dropped 4 bases, with 4 bases sitting between them. PCR amplification relied on 60 Vbeta primers (plus 13 Jbeta primers). TCRdb keeps only in-frame clones here, not all; method: immunoSEQ multiplex PCR. Here the sample spans 170,000 or so clones, approximately 88% being singletons. The receptor comes from a boy between 2 and 10 years old in good health and CMV-seronegative. The chain joins TRBV5-1 to TRBJ2-3; D remains unclear. Sequencing was carried out using PBMCs. The DNA of the CDR3 is TGCGCCAGCAGCTTGTCATCAGATACGCAGTATTTT. Translation gives CASSLSSDTQYF.